Listed here are 21 T cell receptor beta chains from one sample, sequenced in a study of blood T cell repertoires in COVID-19. Here immunoSEQ multiplex PCR was the method, and the copy in TCRdb shows in-frame clones only, minus some. The data show 65,000 to 90,000 clones, 70% to 90% seen once. Sequencing was done on a sample of peripheral blood. These receptors were obtained from an elderly man with COVID-19, enrolled during active disease.

This sequence joins TRBV5-6 and TRBJ1-1; the D is unclear. The CDR3 length is 14 residues. Germline loops: CDR1 SGHDT, CDR2 YYEEEE. Deletions cut 4 bases from V and 1 base from J, with 11 bases between. The CDR3 bases are TGTGCCAGCAGCCTCGGGGAGGAGAACACTGAAGCTTTCTTT. Translation gives CASSLGEENTEAFF.

The CDR3 sequence is CASSVSSGVVNEQFF. The DNA for the CDR3 is TGTGCCAGCAGCGTTTCTAGCGGGGTGGTCAATGAGCAGTTCTTC. J is TRBJ2-1 and V is TRBV9, with 9 nucleotides matching TRBD2. The junction had 6 bases not matched to a gene; V was cut back by 2 bases and J by 6 bases. This CDR3 is built from 15 residues. Germline CDR1 and CDR2: SGDLS and YYNGEE.

V and J are TRBV2 and TRBJ1-2; 8 bases agree with TRBD1. CDR3 length: 14 residues. CDR1 and CDR2 (germline): SNHLY, FYNNEI. With V trimmed by 2 bases and J by 4 bases, 3 bases remained unmatched. The CDR3 sequence: CASSERDRSYGYTF. The DNA for the CDR3 is TGTGCCAGCAGTGAAAGGGACAGGAGCTATGGCTACACCTTC.

The chain links TRBV6-5 to TRBJ1-2; TRBD1 is a possible D gene (5 bases). Per germline, CDR1 MNHEY and CDR2 SVGAGI. Trimming cost V 8 bases and J 0 bases, with 10 bases left between them. The length of the CDR3 is 13 residues. The CDR3 region is CASLGGANYGYTF. The CDR3, as DNA: TGTGCCAGCCTCGGGGGAGCTAACTATGGCTACACCTTC.

V gene TRBV5-5 combines with J gene TRBJ1-6; D might be TRBD1 (6 bases). V dropped 0 bases and J dropped 6 bases, with 7 bases sitting between them. The CDR3 loop spans 14 amino acids. The germline CDR1 and CDR2 sequences are SGHKS and YYEKEE (reference sequence). The CDR3 DNA sequence: TGTGCCAGCAGCTTGGGACAGGTTAATTCACCCCTCCACTTT. Protein sequence: CASSLGQVNSPLHF.

Only a few counts were recorded for this clone. The chain recombines TRBV2 with TRBJ2-7; D perhaps matches TRBD1 (6 bases). Germline CDR1 SNHLY, CDR2 FYNNEI. This CDR3 has 14 amino acids. The V gene lost 9 bases and the J gene lost 4 bases, with 19 bases spanning the gap. The CDR3: CASSKETGAYEQYF. The CDR3 DNA reads as TGTGCCAGTTCGAAGGAGACAGGTGCTTACGAGCAGTACTTC.

The chain combines TRBV19 with TRBJ1-5; D perhaps matches TRBD1 (5 bases). Between the trimmed V and J ends, which lost 6 bases and 4 bases, there was a span of 10 bases. This CDR3 region has 13 residues. Per germline, CDR1 LNHDA and CDR2 SQIVND (reference sequence). The CDR3 reads CASRGLGNQPQHF. The CDR3 bases are TGTGCCAGTAGGGGACTGGGGAATCAGCCCCAGCATTTT.

The sample holds a few counts of this clone. This chain links TRBV3-1 (or the pseudogene TRBV3-2) with TRBJ2-2; TRBD2 agrees at 15 bases. This CDR3 contains 22 residues. J gave up 4 bases and V 2 bases, and 17 bases lay outside the gene matches. CDR1 and CDR2 (germline): LGHDT, YNNKEL (reference sequence). CDR3 region: CASSQHPSVGLAGGAGTGELFF. CDR3 DNA: TGTGCCAGCAGCCAACATCCATCCGTAGGACTAGCGGGGGGGGCCGGCACCGGGGAGCTGTTTTTT.

The sample holds one count of this clone. CDR3 region: CASSPLGGATNEKLFF. CDR3 DNA sequence: TGTGCCAGCTCACCATTAGGGGGCGCAACTAATGAAAAACTGTTTTTT. V gene TRBV18 combines with J gene TRBJ1-4, with TRBD1 matching 7 bases. The CDR3 loop spans 16 amino acids. CDR1 KGHSH and CDR2 LQKENI come from the germline V gene. The V and J ends lost 2 bases and 0 bases, in that order; junction bases with no gene match: 3.

This chain links TRBV5-1 with TRBJ2-7, with 9 nucleotides matching TRBD1. Germline V gives CDR1 SGHRS, CDR2 YFSETQ. CDR3 length: 13 amino acids. V was pared by 4 bases and J by 8 bases, with 7 bases of the junction left unmatched. The CDR3 DNA follows: TGCGCCAGCAGCCCTGGAGGGACAGGGCAGCAGTACTTC. Amino acids: CASSPGGTGQQYF.

This CDR3 is CATSGQVRGAYEQYF. Written as DNA, the CDR3 is TGTGCCACCAGCGGACAGGTCCGAGGGGCCTACGAGCAGTACTTC. The V gene is TRBV24-1, the J gene TRBJ2-7; 7 bases are a match to TRBD1. Per the germline V gene, CDR1 is KGHDR and CDR2 is SFDVKD. Trimming at V came to 7 bases and at J to 2 bases, leaving 10 bases not matched to a gene. This CDR3 has 15 residues.

This chain connects TRBV5-1 to TRBJ1-6, with TRBD1 matching 8 bases. The V and J ends lost 0 bases and 6 bases, in that order; junction bases with no gene match: 2. Germline V lookup: CDR1 SGHRS, CDR2 YFSETQ. The CDR3 runs to 15 residues. CDR3 in DNA: TGCGCCAGCAGCTTGGGGGACAGGCTTAATTCACCCCTCCACTTT. This codes for CASSLGDRLNSPLHF.

The V and J genes are TRBV12-3 or TRBV12-4 and TRBJ1-2, with 7 bases matching TRBD1. With V trimmed by 5 bases and J by 2 bases, 2 bases remained unmatched. This CDR3 has 13 residues. The CDR3 region is CASSTQGNYGYTF. The CDR3 DNA reads TGTGCCAGCAGTACACAGGGGAACTATGGCTACACCTTC.

This clone was observed a few times. The chain employs TRBV5-1 and TRBJ1-3; 7 bases are a match to TRBD1. The CDR3 length is 17 residues. V gave up 1 base and J gave up 0 bases; unmatched junction bases: 7. The germline V gene has CDR1 SGHRS and CDR2 YFSETQ. DNA of the CDR3: TGCGCCAGCAGCTTGTCCCGCGACAGGGCCTCTGGAAACACCATATATTTT. It codes for CASSLSRDRASGNTIYF.

The rearrangement uses TRBV10-3 and TRBJ1-2; a weak D match, TRBD1 (5 bases). This CDR3 has 14 amino acids. Trimming cost V 4 bases and J 1 base, with 10 bases left between them. In germline, CDR1 is ENHRY, CDR2 SYGVKD. This CDR3 is CAISVAGINYGYTF. CDR3 DNA sequence: TGTGCCATCAGTGTGGCAGGGATTAACTATGGCTACACCTTC.

CDR3 DNA: TGTGCCAGCTCACCAGAGATGAATTCACCCCTCCACTTT. Amino acid sequence: CASSPEMNSPLHF. The chain is built from TRBV18 and TRBJ1-6; D is undetermined. Germline CDR1 and CDR2: KGHSH and LQKENI. This CDR3 spans 13 amino acids. Trimming shortened V by 2 bases and J by 7 bases, and 6 bases separated the two germline ends.

This clone was seen only a few times. V gene TRBV13 combines with J gene TRBJ2-7; a possible D gene is TRBD2 (5 bases). V lost 2 bases, J lost 6 bases, and 17 bases lay in between. The CDR3 extends over 15 amino acids. Looked up from germline, CDR1 is PRHDT and CDR2 is FYEKMQ (reference sequence). CDR3 in amino acids: CASSLRSGFLGEQYF. CDR3 bases: TGTGCCAGCAGCTTACGGTCGGGGTTTCTCGGCGAGCAGTACTTC.

The rearrangement joins TRBV6-2 or TRBV6-3 to TRBJ1-6; 8 positions agree with TRBD1. The V segment lost 6 bases and the J segment 7 bases; nucleotides outside the gene matches: 8. The CDR3 is made up of 15 amino acids. Per the germline V gene, CDR1 is MNHEY and CDR2 is SVGEGT. In DNA, the CDR3 is TGTGCCAGCAGCTCCGCCGGGACAGGCAATTCACCCCTCCACTTT. Protein product: CASSSAGTGNSPLHF.

The rearrangement uses TRBV2 and TRBJ2-7; TRBD1 aligns across 10 bases. Germline lookup yields CDR1 SNHLY and CDR2 FYNNEI. CDR3 size: 14 residues. J lost 6 bases, V lost 6 bases, and 8 bases had no gene match. CDR3 DNA sequence: TGTGCCAGCAGGCCAGGACAGGGGGGAGTCGAGCAGTACTTC. This codes for CASRPGQGGVEQYF.

A few counts support this clone. The chain couples TRBV5-5 to TRBJ1-1, with a possible D match to TRBD1 (5 bases). V lost 5 bases to trimming and J lost 3 bases, with 14 bases between them. Germline V gene data show CDR1 as SGHKS and CDR2 as YYEKEE (reference sequence). CDR3 length equals 14 residues. The CDR3 coding sequence is TGTGCCAGCAGAATCAGGGTCGTGGACACTGAAGCTTTCTTT. It specifies CASRIRVVDTEAFF.

V and J are TRBV11-3 and TRBJ2-1; D gene uncertain. The CDR3 covers 11 residues. CDR1 is SGHNT, CDR2 YENEEA, per germline. V was clipped by 5 bases and J by 8 bases, with 7 bases between them. The CDR3 DNA reads as TGTGCCAGCAGCCCCCGGGATGAGCAGTTCTTC. It yields the protein CASSPRDEQFF.